The rows below give T cell receptor beta chains drawn from one sample of a study of T cell responses to AZD1222 COVID-19 vaccine. Only in-frame clones appear in the TCRdb table, and some are missing; sequencing was by immunoSEQ multiplex PCR. The table shows roughly 130,000 clones, with about 93% occurring only once. The sample consisted of peripheral blood, taken 28 days after the second AZD1222 dose. The receptors shown here come from an adult who received the AZD1222 COVID-19 vaccine. The CDR3 runs from the conserved cysteine through the conserved F or W. D genes are given only for firm matches. The listing skips clone size in some rows; elsewhere it reads once, few, many or a size class.

d_gene,v_gene,j_gene,abundance,CDR3aa,CDR3nt
TRBD1,TRBV19,TRBJ1-6,once,CASNRDRGNSPLHF,TGTGCCAGTAACCGGGACAGGGGTAACTCACCCCTCCACTTT
-,TRBV27,TRBJ2-7,-,CASSLTGSYEQYF,TGTGCCAGCAGTTTAACGGGTTCCTACGAGCAGTACTTC
TRBD1,TRBV27,TRBJ2-2,once,CASSRGRAGELFF,TGTGCCAGTTCCAGGGGGCGAGCCGGGGAGCTGTTTTTT
-,TRBV15,TRBJ1-4,few,CATSRARTQVVPEKLFF,TGTGCCACCAGCAGAGCCCGCACACAGGTGGTTCCTGAAAAACTGTTTTTT
TRBD2,TRBV4-1,TRBJ2-7,-,CASSQASGTSYEQYF,TGCGCCAGCAGCCAAGCCAGCGGGACCTCCTACGAGCAGTACTTC
-,TRBV19,TRBJ1-1,-,CASNQGSTEAFF,TGTGCCAGTAATCAAGGCTCTACTGAAGCTTTCTTT
-,TRBV24-1,TRBJ1-2,-,CATSDPGQVYGYTF,TGTGCCACCAGTGACCCCGGACAAGTCTATGGCTACACCTTC
-,TRBV4-2,TRBJ2-7,few,CASSPSSQTIYEQYF,TGTGCCAGCAGCCCTAGTTCACAGACAATCTACGAGCAGTACTTC
TRBD1,TRBV9,TRBJ1-6,-,CASSVEGAPNSPLHF,TGTGCCAGCAGCGTGGAGGGGGCCCCCAATTCACCCCTCCACTTT
TRBD1,TRBV7-2,TRBJ1-4,-,CASSLRQGDEKLFF,TGTGCCAGCAGCTTACGGCAGGGGGATGAAAAACTGTTTTTT
-,TRBV10-3,TRBJ2-7,-,CAIIGRRGDEQYF,TGTGCCATCATTGGCAGGCGAGGCGACGAGCAGTACTTC
-,TRBV27,TRBJ1-1,-,CASSLYARNPTTQAFF,TGTGCCAGCAGTTTATACGCGAGGAACCCAACCACTCAAGCTTTCTTT
-,TRBV12-3/TRBV12-4,TRBJ1-2,-,CASTLQGFVGYTF,TGTGCCAGCACCCTACAGGGCTTCGTTGGCTACACCTTC
-,TRBV20-1,TRBJ2-7,-,CSASARKGYRPYEQYF,TGCAGTGCTAGTGCCCGCAAGGGGTATCGGCCCTACGAGCAGTACTTC
-,TRBV28,TRBJ1-6,once,CASSLGRQGRGYNSPLHF,TGTGCCAGCAGTTTAGGTCGCCAGGGTCGGGGTTATAATTCACCCCTCCACTTT
-,TRBV9,TRBJ2-6,-,CASSESFSGANVLTF,TGTGCCAGCAGCGAAAGCTTCTCTGGGGCCAACGTCCTGACTTTC
TRBD2,TRBV4-3,TRBJ2-7,-,CASSQDWGGTSGTFGHEQYF,TGCGCCAGCAGCCAAGATTGGGGGGGGACTAGCGGGACCTTCGGCCACGAGCAGTACTTC
-,TRBV6-4,TRBJ2-5,-,CASSTGKETQYF,TGTGCCAGCAGTACAGGGAAAGAGACCCAGTACTTC
-,TRBV6-5,TRBJ2-5,-,CASSRERQYF,TGTGCCAGCAGCAGAGAGCGCCAGTACTTC
-,TRBV2,TRBJ1-1,-,CASIDRPVNTEAFF,TGTGCCAGCATAGACAGGCCCGTGAACACTGAAGCTTTCTTT
-,TRBV4-2,TRBJ2-7,-,CASSQDFATRNEQYF,TGTGCCAGCAGCCAAGATTTTGCGACGAGAAACGAGCAGTACTTC
-,TRBV7-2,TRBJ2-5,-,CASRIGGQETQYF,TGTGCCAGCAGGATAGGGGGCCAAGAGACCCAGTACTTC
-,TRBV5-4,TRBJ2-1,-,CASSLQYYEQFF,TGTGCCAGCAGCTTGCAGTACTATGAGCAGTTCTTC
TRBD1,TRBV18,TRBJ1-5,-,CASSLGRDSNQPQHF,TGTGCCAGCTCCCTGGGCCGGGACAGTAATCAGCCCCAGCATTTT
TRBD1,TRBV2,TRBJ1-2,-,CASSPGQGPVGYTF,TGTGCCAGCAGTCCGGGACAGGGCCCCGTTGGCTACACCTTC
TRBD1,TRBV20-1,TRBJ1-5,-,CSASIDREGQPQHF,TGCAGTGCTAGTATAGACAGGGAGGGTCAGCCCCAGCATTTT
TRBD1,TRBV4-1,TRBJ1-5,-,CASSHDRVSQPQHF,TGCGCCAGCAGCCATGACAGGGTGAGTCAGCCCCAGCATTTT
-,TRBV28,TRBJ1-5,-,CASSLSQPQHF,TGTGCCAGCAGTTTATCCCAGCCCCAGCATTTT
-,TRBV14,TRBJ2-7,-,CASSQKTGPYEQYF,TGTGCCAGCAGCCAAAAGACAGGACCCTACGAGCAGTACTTC
-,TRBV5-8,TRBJ1-1,-,CASSLWGGENPAFF,TGTGCCAGCAGCTTGTGGGGTGGGGAAAACCCAGCTTTCTTT
TRBD2,TRBV27,TRBJ2-7,-,CASSLSGGTYEQYF,TGTGCCAGCAGTTTGTCGGGAGGCACCTACGAGCAGTACTTC
TRBD2,TRBV29-1,TRBJ2-5,-,CSVEGPTGGISWETQYF,TGCAGCGTTGAAGGACCCACGGGGGGAATATCTTGGGAGACCCAGTACTTC
-,TRBV15,TRBJ1-2,-,CATSRSQGWGYTF,TGTGCCACCAGCAGATCGCAGGGCTGGGGCTACACCTTC
-,TRBV27,TRBJ1-2,few,CASRDRVSSIDGYTF,TGTGCCAGCAGGGATAGGGTTAGCTCTATAGATGGCTACACCTTC
-,TRBV11-3,TRBJ2-5,-,CASSATGQIQETQYF,TGTGCCAGCAGCGCGACTGGTCAAATTCAAGAGACCCAGTACTTC
-,TRBV27,TRBJ1-2,-,CASSPIGAAITNYGYTF,TGTGCCAGCAGTCCGATTGGGGCAGCCATTACTAACTATGGCTACACCTTC
-,TRBV2,TRBJ1-2,-,CASSEPDSYGYTF,TGTGCCAGCAGTGAACCGGACTCCTATGGCTACACCTTC
TRBD2,TRBV5-4,TRBJ2-1,-,CASSFPLGLAGSNEQFF,TGTGCCAGCAGCTTCCCCCTGGGGCTAGCGGGATCTAATGAGCAGTTCTTC
-,TRBV19,TRBJ2-6,-,CASSPQIGANVLTF,TGTGCCAGTAGTCCCCAGATCGGGGCCAACGTCCTGACTTTC
TRBD2,TRBV11-3,TRBJ2-2,-,CASPPPLSSGRRTGELFF,TGTGCCAGCCCCCCACCCCTCAGTAGCGGGAGGCGCACCGGGGAGCTGTTTTTT
-,TRBV6-1,TRBJ2-7,-,CASSEELRAISYEQYF,TGTGCCAGCAGTGAAGAGTTACGAGCAATCTCCTACGAGCAGTACTTC
-,TRBV6-2/TRBV6-3,TRBJ1-5,-,CASSTGGYSNQPQHF,TGTGCCAGCAGTACCGGGGGATACAGCAATCAGCCCCAGCATTTT
-,TRBV5-1,TRBJ1-4,-,CASSYGTTNEKLFF,TGCGCCAGCAGCTACGGTACAACTAATGAAAAACTGTTTTTT
-,TRBV6-2/TRBV6-3,TRBJ2-1,-,CASSRVRYYNEQFF,TGTGCCAGCAGTAGAGTACGTTACTACAATGAGCAGTTCTTC
-,TRBV5-1,TRBJ2-3,-,CASSLWGRGTDTQYF,TGCGCCAGCAGCCTTTGGGGGCGGGGAACAGATACGCAGTATTTT
-,TRBV3-1/TRBV3-2,TRBJ1-1,-,CASSQDSRGGEAFF,TGTGCCAGCAGCCAAGATTCTCGCGGGGGAGAAGCTTTCTTT
-,TRBV7-7,TRBJ1-1,-,CASSMTPNTEAFF,TGTGCCAGCAGCATGACACCGAACACTGAAGCTTTCTTT
-,TRBV4-3,TRBJ1-4,-,CASSPTLGANEKLFF,TGCGCCAGCAGCCCAACCCTAGGGGCTAATGAAAAACTGTTTTTT
-,TRBV12-3/TRBV12-4,TRBJ2-1,-,CASSLEAGLEQFF,TGTGCCAGCAGTTTAGAAGCGGGTCTTGAGCAGTTCTTC
TRBD2,TRBV6-1,TRBJ2-2,-,CASSALAGVLSGELFF,TGTGCCAGCAGTGCACTAGCGGGGGTTCTCAGCGGGGAGCTGTTTTTT
-,TRBV15,TRBJ2-7,-,CATSRVRSEQYF,TGTGCCACCAGCAGAGTTCGGAGCGAGCAGTACTTC
TRBD1,TRBV4-2,TRBJ1-2,-,CASRSTGVANYGYTF,TGTGCCAGCAGATCGACAGGGGTAGCTAACTATGGCTACACCTTC
-,TRBV7-2,TRBJ1-5,-,CASSLVVGQTGNQPQHF,TGTGCCAGCAGCTTAGTAGTGGGTCAGACGGGCAATCAGCCCCAGCATTTT
TRBD2,TRBV7-3,TRBJ2-1,-,CASSLRISGINEQFF,TGTGCCAGCAGCTTAAGGATTAGCGGGATTAATGAGCAGTTCTTC
-,TRBV6-5,TRBJ1-5,-,CASRRDTNQPQHF,TGTGCCAGCAGGCGAGACACCAATCAGCCCCAGCATTTT
-,TRBV9,TRBJ1-6,-,CAGRGRGNNSPLHF,TGTGCCGGTCGGGGGAGGGGGAATAATTCACCCCTCCACTTT
-,TRBV29-1,TRBJ2-5,once,CSVSPFFDSQETQYF,TGCAGCGTCTCCCCTTTCTTCGACAGCCAAGAGACCCAGTACTTC